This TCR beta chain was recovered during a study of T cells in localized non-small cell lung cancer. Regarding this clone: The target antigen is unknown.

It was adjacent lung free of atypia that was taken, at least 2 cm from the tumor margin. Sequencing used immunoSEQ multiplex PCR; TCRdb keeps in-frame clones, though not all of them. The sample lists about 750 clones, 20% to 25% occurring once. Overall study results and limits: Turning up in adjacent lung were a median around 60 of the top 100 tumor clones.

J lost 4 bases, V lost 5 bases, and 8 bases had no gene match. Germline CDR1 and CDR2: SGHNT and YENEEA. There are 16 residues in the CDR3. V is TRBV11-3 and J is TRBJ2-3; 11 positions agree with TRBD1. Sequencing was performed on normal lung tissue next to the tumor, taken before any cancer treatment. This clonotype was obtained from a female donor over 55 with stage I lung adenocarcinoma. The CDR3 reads CASSLVTGQGADTQYF. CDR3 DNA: TGTGCCAGCAGCCTAGTAACGGGACAGGGGGCAGATACGCAGTATTTT.